The sequence of this T cell receptor (beta chain) was determined in a study of blood T cell repertoires in COVID-19. The overall study: T cells, B-cell-depleted T cells, or PBMCs supplied cDNA or gDNA.

Clones were read by immunoSEQ multiplex PCR, and TCRdb kept only the in-frame ones, dropping some. The data show about 40,000 clones, around 85% seen once. This CDR3 spans 15 amino acids. V trimming: 0 bases; J trimming: 2 bases; junction bases outside the gene matches: 2. The germline V gene encodes CDR1 GTSNPN and CDR2 SVGIG (reference sequence). The sequence derives from a woman in her fifties or sixties with acute or convalescent COVID-19. Sequencing input: peripheral blood. This chain uses TRBV30 with TRBJ2-7; TRBD2 matches at 12 bases. The CDR3 loop reads CAWSVLAGGTYEQYF. As DNA, the CDR3 is TGTGCCTGGAGTGTACTAGCGGGGGGTACCTACGAGCAGTACTTC.